This T cell receptor beta chain comes out of a study of blood T cells in healthy people across ages (dated by TCRdb to between 2014 and 2017). The study in broad terms: In model experiments, template switching captured roughly one uniquely barcoded TCR beta cDNA molecule for every two T cells. Four age groups were formed from the donors: young (average roughly 15 years), middle-aged (approximately 42), aged (more than 55) and long-lived (less than 85). For two donors (one aged 18 to 29 and one aged 80 or older), the study analyzed two additional independent replicas of 1 million unique cDNA reads from the same blood draw. Using deep sequencing normalized with unique cDNA molecular identifiers, the study measured how TCR beta repertoire diversity changes with age. Donors of different ages were randomly distributed across sequencing lanes to avoid experimental bias. Study-level results and caveats: Because profiling used bulk unsorted PBMCs, naive and antigen-experienced compartments could not be compared conclusively. Compared with the aged group, the long-lived group had more naive CD4+ T cells, fewer expanded clones and increased TCR diversity, a pattern suggesting age selection. There was a strong correlation between observed TCR beta diversity and the percentage of naive T cells measured by flow cytometry. As age increased, observed TCR beta diversity per million T cells dropped in a roughly linear way, and a significant reduction was already evident by age 40. Because the CMV infection status of the donors was unknown, age-related changes in expanded clonotypes may potentially have been confounded. Estimates of total diversity from one million sequenced T cells were regarded as lower bounds and underestimates.

The library was made by 5' RACE. Sequencing was carried out with an Illumina HiSeq 2500. A second PCR of about 6 to 11 cycles was performed with a sample-barcoded 5' primer and a J-beta primer mix. A template-switch 5' adaptor carrying 12 random nucleotides introduced a unique molecular identifier onto each TCR beta cDNA molecule. At least 2.5 million CDR3-containing paired-end reads were obtained from each sample. First-strand cDNA was synthesized from all RNA with the Mint cDNA synthesis kit, primed by a TRBC-specific oligonucleotide. After uracil-DNA glycosylase treatment, a first 18-cycle PCR used universal primers M1SS and BC2_uni_R on all cDNA. As for the authors' bioinformatics: For normalization, 1 million high-quality reads were randomly selected from each sample, with every read carrying a distinct molecular identifier. Reads sharing molecular identifiers were discarded rather than binned into consensus sequences. MiTCR, run with a Q25 quality threshold and the strictest error-elimination algorithm, handled CDR3 identification, clonotype clustering and error correction. Lower-bound total TCR beta diversity was estimated with a nonparametric unseen species model using Euler transformation. Using fastp at Q25 and MiXCR, TCRdb reprocessed the public reads and kept productive beta chains. Identical CDR3 proteins give one entry, which carries the most common genes and DNA. The V and J calls and clone size come from TCRdb's table, not from the authors' own analysis. The sample table lists some 900,000 distinct CDR3 sequences, 48% of them with a count of one. Of the sample, about an eighth falls within the top ten clones.

Based on the germline V gene, the CDR1 and CDR2 sequences are SGDLS and YYNGEE. The CDR3 sequence holds 13 residues, the cysteine and phenylalanine included. Here the CDR3 DNA is all that survives: 39 bases in frame from base 1. V is shortened by 5 bases, J by 7 bases, and the region joining them spans 15 bases. Donors were 39 systemically healthy Caucasian individuals from Russia aged roughly 6 to 90 years. Each donor gave ten milliliters of peripheral blood, collected into EDTA-treated Vacutainer tubes. PBMCs were isolated by Ficoll-Paque density-gradient centrifugation, with at least 7 million obtained per sample. Trizol reagent was used to extract total RNA from PBMCs, with at least 5.5 micrograms per sample. Naive CD45RAhigh/CD27high T cell percentages were measured by flow cytometry on a PBMC aliquot from every donor. Comments on this clonotype: Its antigen remains unidentified. Base qualities are not at hand, and no much larger clone is one base apart.

Sequencing used blood. The chain is made from TRBV9 and TRBJ1-2; TRBD1 is possibly the D segment (5 matching bases). The sequence came from a man in his thirties or forties in good health. The bases read TGTGCCAGCAGGGGGGAGGCAGCTCCTGGCTACACCTTC. It translates as CASRGEAAPGYTF.